This TCR beta chain was identified in a study of cytomegalovirus exposure and HLA in healthy donors. Notes on the study in general: Using the classifier, cytomegalovirus status was reportedly diagnosed with high specificity and sensitivity. Most likely, a cluster of highly shared sequence variants arose as a sequencing artifact. Accurate prediction of HLA-A and HLA-B alleles (for most subjects) was reportedly achieved from TCR beta sequences.

Remarks on this clone: Its specificity is unknown.

The germline V gene has CDR1 SGHVS and CDR2 FQNEAQ. V trimming: 2 bases; J trimming: 5 bases; junction bases outside the gene matches: 21. This CDR3 region has 19 residues. It was with 60 Vbeta and 13 Jbeta primers that the PCR ran. As originally analysed: Approximately 12 million of 65 million to 95 million unique TCR beta chains were shared, per a later count. Produced via immunoSEQ multiplex PCR; TCRdb's table is partial and in-frame only. V, J and clone size derive from that table, while D and trimming were established from the DNA sequence. The sample lists some 200,000 clones; over 80% were seen once.

This clonotype was obtained from a man aged 40-55 years in good health and CMV-seropositive. Source material: PBMCs. This chain connects TRBV7-8 to TRBJ2-7, with 7 bases matching TRBD1. For the CDR3, the DNA is TGTGCCAGCAGCTTACCCCCGGGACAGTTGACCCGCGAGAGAGACGAGCAGTACTTC. Translated, it gives CASSLPPGQLTRERDEQYF.